This entry concerns a single T cell receptor beta chain. Its cognate antigen has yet to be identified. No per-base quality is available; no much larger clone lies one base away. The library was prepared using the immunoSEQ multiplex PCR assay. A mixture of 60 forward primers for TCR Vbeta segments and 13 reverse primers for TCR Jbeta segments was used in the multiplex PCR. A multiplex PCR assay on genomic DNA amplified the CDR3 region of rearranged TCR beta genes. Amplified TCR beta libraries were sequenced as 87-base-pair reads on the Illumina HiSeq System. In the original analysis: In a later analysis, 80 million or so unique TCR beta chains were counted across the 500 to 700 repertoires, and roughly 11 million of these chains were shared by at least two donors. To remove PCR and sequencing errors, raw reads were error-corrected and collapsed into unique sequences using a nearest-neighbor algorithm that merged closely related sequences. V, D and J gene segments were assigned by aligning CDR3 sequences to IMGT reference sequences. For a sequence to be retained, at least a six-nucleotide match to both a V gene segment and a J gene segment was required. Rearrangements were called productive when the CDR3 lacked stop codons and stayed in frame with V and J; all others were non-productive. CDR3 was defined by IMGT convention, running from the second conserved V-encoded cysteine to the conserved J-encoded phenylalanine. In an earlier analysis of roughly 580 of the donors, sequences lacking an unambiguous match to a single V gene segment were excluded. An earlier analysis of 500 to 600 of the donors classified V segments as functional when productive rearrangements were above 56.7% and as segregating when the standard deviation between donors was above 5%. A statistical classification framework was built for diagnosing cytomegalovirus status from the catalog of TCR beta chain sequences. In a later analysis, V and J genes were assigned by comparing TCR nucleotide sequences against IMGT/GENE-DB human TR gene sequences. A later analysis assigned CDR3 sequences and most-parsimonious VDJ recombination scenarios with the TCRdist pipeline. In a later analysis, each TCR beta chain was defined by its CDR3 amino acid sequence together with its V-gene family, and reads lacking a unique V-gene family were excluded. A later analysis removed several hundred highly shared, low-generation-probability nucleotide sequences to deal with suspected cross-contamination and a sequencing artifact. For each public chain, a later analysis derived a clonal expansion index from normalized ranks of inferred template counts within each repertoire. In a later analysis, generation probabilities were computed using a VDJ recombination model fitted to out-of-frame rearrangements, and the results were checked against IGoR. Hypergeometric tests were used in a later analysis to score TCR-TCR, TCR-HLA and TCR-CMV co-occurrence, with a repertoire-size bias correction applied to the TCR pairs. To estimate false discovery rates, a later analysis permuted the HLA or CMV assignments 20 times. In a later analysis, co-occurring TCRs were grouped with DBSCAN, and TCRdist sequence similarity was added when clustering was performed within HLA-allele-positive subsets. Repertoires with fewer than 30,000 or more than 120,000 public chains, plus five repertoires with anomalous nucleotide sharing, were excluded from co-occurrence clustering. In TCRdb, the immuneACCESS table is reduced to in-frame sequences with V and J assigned. These tables do not hold every clone; where another copy was compared, an unresolved V gene accounts for under half, and the others remain unexplained. That table is the source of V, J and clone size, and D and trimming were worked out from the DNA. The sample includes about 160,000 clones, with around 78% observed a single time. The top ten constitute approximately 3.1% of the sample.

The sample comes from a study of cytomegalovirus exposure and HLA in healthy donors (dated by TCRdb to about 2017). Context from the whole study: According to an earlier analysis of 450 to 650 of the donors, some 180 million T cells yielded 95 million to 140 million unique TCR beta sequences and roughly 280 Gb of sequence data. Of the 350 to 400 genotyped donors, roughly 80% fell in the genetic ancestry cluster associated with self-reported Caucasian donors. HLA typing included class I and class II loci at four-digit resolution. Around 320 gigabases of sequencing data and 78 million or so unique TCR sequences were included in an early release covering roughly 700 HLA-typed donors. To decide whether each TCR beta V gene segment behaved as functional or pseudogenic, an earlier analysis of fewer than 750 of the donors relied on high-throughput TCR beta sequencing. The study aimed to test whether cataloging public T cell receptors could reveal signatures of past pathogen exposure. The T cell repertoires of several hundred subjects were profiled by immunosequencing and related to cytomegalovirus serostatus. A separate validation cohort of about 110 different subjects was used in addition to the approximately 670-subject first cohort. A later genetic analysis took genome-wide SNP genotypes for about three fifths of the roughly 700 donors and used that subset as a discovery cohort. Typing coverage varied by locus: roughly 629-630 donors for A, B, C, DRB1 and DQB1; approximately 500 for DQA1; over 600 for DPA1; roughly 450 for DPB1. Donor age, sex, ethnicity and CMV serostatus were compiled alongside the repertoire data. The study combined high-throughput TCR immunosequencing, statistical association of individual TCRs with disease status, and machine learning to predict cytomegalovirus infection status. On average, roughly 240,000 unique TCR beta nucleotide sequences were sequenced per donor among about 400 genotyped donors of the cohort, with about 19% of those sequences being non-productive. To study patterns of TCR occurrence, a later analysis re-analyzed previously published TCR beta repertoires from under 750 donors and added high-resolution HLA genotyping. The later analysis used no new phenotypic data to find candidate immune exposures, relying instead on TCR beta sequences and their occurrence across donors. Because of strong linkage in the cohort, five DR-DQ haplotypes were treated as single units for association and clustering. Every repertoire in the discovery cohort had been generated on one and the same sequencing platform.

The cohort was made up of about 610 healthy bone marrow donors. At the time of sampling, all cohort members were nominally healthy, though unrecorded immune exposures were likely present. The donor was CMV seronegative and belonged to the group of roughly 330 seronegative cohort members. A peripheral blood sample was collected from each donor, and TCR beta sequencing was performed on peripheral blood mononuclear cells. The Qiagen DNeasy Blood Extraction Kit was used to extract genomic DNA from the blood cell samples. Sequences SGHTA (CDR1) and FQGNSA (CDR2) are obtained from the germline V gene. The CDR3 measures 14 amino acids from cysteine to phenylalanine. Only the CDR3 part of the read is kept: 42 bases, read in frame from the first base. For this chain, trimming is 5 bases at the V end and 8 bases at the J end, and the number of junction bases without a gene match is 7. What the authors observed across the whole study: Across donors, most TCR sequences were observed very rarely, whereas some public TCRs were present in many individuals. Because the 87-base-pair reads could not distinguish some IMGT-functional V segments, including TRBV6-2 and TRBV6-3, those segments were excluded. Because counts were too low, about 17 rarely observed V segments, including chromosome 9 orphons, were excluded from the earlier analysis of under 650 of the donors. A later analysis found that most CMV-associated TCR beta chains appeared HLA-restricted, with HLA associations seemingly driven largely by CMV exposure. The authors suggested that the approach could potentially be generalized to other disease states and immunological phenotypes. Assigning TCR associations to individual alleles was difficult when HLA alleles, especially DR and DQ, strongly co-occurred. A later analysis associated about 17,000 TCR beta sequences with specific HLA alleles at a false discovery rate of 0.05. Linkage disequilibrium might explain the correlated functional status among segregating V segments, but an unknown experimental factor could not be ruled out. According to a later analysis, TCR association rates differed among HLA loci, with DRB1 alleles showing the most associated TCRs and HLA-C alleles showing the fewest. Presence/absence analyses assumed roughly uniform sequencing depth across donors, an assumption that may not hold. A few of the identified cytomegalovirus-associated TCR beta chains were confirmed in vitro to be specific for cytomegalovirus antigens. Only TCR beta chains were sequenced in this cohort, and the absence of alpha or paired-chain data limited detectable features. Compared with equally common non-associated chains, HLA-associated TCR beta chains in a later analysis were more clonally expanded and had lower generation probabilities. Cytomegalovirus status was reported to be diagnosed by the classifier with high specificity and sensitivity in both the original and validation cohorts. A later genetic analysis reported fewer N-insertions in productive TCRs among donors in an Asian-associated ancestry cluster than the roughly 700-donor mean. A cluster of highly shared sequence variants was judged likely to represent a technical artifact of the sequencing pipeline. A further reported finding was that TCR beta sequences accurately predicted the HLA-A and HLA-B alleles for most subjects in the first cohort. HLA typing was unavailable for some donors at each locus, so association tests used only the typed subset. The only immune exposure information available for the cohort was CMV serostatus. The study gave a list of more than 150 TCR beta chains associated with cytomegalovirus. Broadly in line with IMGT annotations, most TCR beta V segments showed up in productive rearrangements about 87% or about 30% of the time in an earlier analysis of some 590 of the donors. A later analysis reported that several top co-occurrence clusters appeared linked to parvovirus B19, influenza, CMV and Epstein-Barr virus. V-gene and J-gene trimming of TCR beta chains was associated with a missense DCLRE1C variant in a later genetic analysis, and the association was replicated in an independent cohort.

The chain is assembled from TRBV7-2 and TRBJ2-1; the central 9 bases match TRBD1. The source material was PBMCs. The sequence came from a woman aged 40 to 55 in good health and CMV-seronegative. The CDR3 region has the sequence CASSPRQGGYEQFF. Here is the DNA: TGTGCCAGCAGCCCAAGACAGGGGGGTTATGAGCAGTTCTTC.